One and the same sample provided the 8 T cell receptor beta chains below, sequenced in a study of tumor-infiltrating lymphocytes in primary liver carcinoma. Production of TCR beta cDNA used 500 ng total RNA together with a constant-region primer. For TCR beta, libraries were produced by three nested multiplex PCR rounds using slightly modified ARM-PCR. With TRBV1-TRBV30 forward primers and a C-beta reverse primer, the first two PCR rounds were run for approximately 9 cycles each. One entry per CDR3 protein results from TCRdb running MiXCR on the multiplex PCR reads. The sample comprises 300,000 to 400,000 distinct CDR3 sequences, less than 70% of which are singletons, and under 8.5% rests with the top ten. Unsorted whole blood served as the source of blood RNA, and germline DNA was extracted as well. Source material: peripheral blood. The receptors were gathered from a man aged 40-55 years with primary liver carcinoma and hepatitis B virus infection.

Of note for this clonotype: A much larger clone is a single base away; this may be a read error. This sequence joins TRBV6-1 and TRBJ1-5, with D hard to call. There are 15 residues in the CDR3. From germline, CDR1 is MNHNS and CDR2 SASEGT. The CDR3 DNA sequence: TGTGCCAGCGGTGAAGGGCCGCATGGGAATCAGCCCCAGCATTTT. Translated, it gives CASGEGPHGNQPQHF.

Concerning this clonotype: This sequence may be a read error, since a much larger clone differs from it by one base. The chain employs TRBV12-3 or TRBV12-4 and TRBJ1-5; no definite D call. Trimming removed 3 bases at V and 2 bases at J, with 8 bases between. The CDR3 spans 14 residues. CDR3 region: CASSFQYRNQPQHF. CDR3 bases: TGTGCCAGCAGTTTCCAGTATCGCAATCAGCCCCAGCATTTT.

In regard to this clonotype: A read error is possible here, since a much larger clone lies one base away. Likely a read error: the CDR3 ends without its conserved phenylalanine or tryptophan. This sequence joins TRBV6-2 or TRBV6-3 and TRBJ2-3; D gene uncertain. This CDR3 has 15 amino acids. Between the trimmed V and J ends, which lost 0 bases and 0 bases, there was a span of 7 bases. Germline assignment: CDR1 MNHEY and CDR2 SVGEGT. The CDR3 DNA follows: TGTGCCAGCAGTTACTCAGGAACTAGCACAGATACGCAGTATTTG. It is translated as CASSYSGTSTDTQYL.

This clonotype was recorded many times. The chain has TRBV11-2 and TRBJ2-5; a possible D gene is TRBD1 (5 bases). Trimming shortened V by 3 bases and J by 4 bases, and 12 bases separated the two germline ends. The CDR3 has 14 amino acids. Germline-derived CDR1 and CDR2 are SGHAT and FQNNGV. Here the CDR3 DNA reads TGTGCCAGCAGCTTTGACAGAACCGGAGAGACCCAGTACTTC. This sequence encodes CASSFDRTGETQYF.

As to this clonotype: This may come from a read error, since a much larger clone is one base off. The CDR3, as DNA: TGCGCCAGCAGCCAAGCAAGGGTAGGCGGGGATCTGTTTTTT. The encoded protein is CASSQARVGGDLFF. The rearrangement joins TRBV4-1 to TRBJ2-2; perhaps TRBD2 as D (6 bases). Germline V gives CDR1 MGHRA, CDR2 YSYEKL. The CDR3 totals 14 residues.

Note on this clonotype: Given a much more abundant clone one base away, this may be a read error. This chain uses TRBV6-5 with TRBJ2-1; D is possibly TRBD1 or TRBD2 (5 bases each). The V gene lost 7 bases and the J gene lost 5 bases, with 18 bases spanning the gap. The V gene's germline CDR1 is MNHEY and CDR2 SVGAGI. This CDR3 is 15 amino acids long. The CDR3 loop reads CASNPEWGSHNEQFF. The CDR3 DNA sequence: TGTGCCAGCAATCCCGAGTGGGGGTCTCACAATGAGCAGTTCTTC.

As for this clonotype: Because it lacks the conserved phenylalanine or tryptophan at the end, this CDR3 is likely a read error. V is TRBV4-2 and J is TRBJ2-3; tentative D call: TRBD2 (6 bases). Trimming removed 4 bases at V and 0 bases at J, with 11 bases between. The CDR3 has 15 residues. Germline V lookup: CDR1 LGHNA, CDR2 YNFKEQ. This CDR3 reads CASSRKRASTDTQYL. The CDR3, as DNA: TGTGCCAGCAGCCGGAAGCGGGCTAGCACAGATACGCAGTATTTA.

This chain links TRBV5-5 with TRBJ2-3, with D hard to call. The CDR3 covers 15 residues. Trimming cost V 0 bases and J 0 bases, with 8 bases left between them. Germline V gives CDR1 SGHKS, CDR2 YYEKEE (reference sequence). CDR3 sequence: CASSLEVASTDTQYF. For the CDR3, the DNA is TGTGCCAGCAGCTTGGAGGTTGCTAGCACAGATACGCAGTATTTT.